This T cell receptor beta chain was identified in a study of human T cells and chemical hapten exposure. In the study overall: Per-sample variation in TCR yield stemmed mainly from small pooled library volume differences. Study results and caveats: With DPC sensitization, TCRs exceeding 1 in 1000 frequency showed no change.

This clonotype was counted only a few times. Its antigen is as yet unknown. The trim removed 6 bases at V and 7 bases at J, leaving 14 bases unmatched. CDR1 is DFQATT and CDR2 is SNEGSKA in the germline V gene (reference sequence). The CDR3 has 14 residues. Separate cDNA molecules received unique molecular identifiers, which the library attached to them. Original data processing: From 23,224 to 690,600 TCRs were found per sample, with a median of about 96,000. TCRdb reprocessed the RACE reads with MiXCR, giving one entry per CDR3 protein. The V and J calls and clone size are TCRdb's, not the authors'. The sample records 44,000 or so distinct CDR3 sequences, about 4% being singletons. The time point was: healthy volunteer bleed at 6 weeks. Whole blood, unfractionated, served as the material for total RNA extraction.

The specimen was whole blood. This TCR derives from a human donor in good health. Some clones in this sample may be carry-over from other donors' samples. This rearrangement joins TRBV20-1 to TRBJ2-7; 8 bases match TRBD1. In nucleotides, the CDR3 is TGCAGTGCGAGGAGGGCACAGGGGGTGGGGGAGCAGTACTTC. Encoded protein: CSARRAQGVGEQYF.